This T cell receptor beta chain was found in a study of radiotherapy plus CTLA-4 blockade in lung cancer. Patients had chemo-refractory metastatic non-small-cell lung cancer and received focal radiation plus CTLA-4 blockade that used ipilimumab. The assay was immunoSEQ multiplex PCR, and TCRdb's table has in-frame clones only and misses some. Counted here are 40,000 or so clones, about 74% occurring once; the ten biggest clones make up around 9.6%. Germline V gene data show CDR1 as SNHLY and CDR2 as FYNNEI. CDR3 length: 16 amino acids. V dropped 3 bases and J dropped 2; count of bases not matched to a gene: 5.

The chain couples TRBV2 to TRBJ1-2, with 11 bases lining up with TRBD1. The TCR comes from a human donor with non-small cell lung cancer who had stable disease on radiotherapy plus ipilimumab. The specimen was peripheral blood, collected from a patient treated with radiotherapy plus ipilimumab. CDR3 residues: CASSEGTGGLNYGYTF. Here the CDR3 DNA reads TGTGCCAGCAGTGAGGGGACAGGGGGATTGAACTATGGCTACACCTTC.